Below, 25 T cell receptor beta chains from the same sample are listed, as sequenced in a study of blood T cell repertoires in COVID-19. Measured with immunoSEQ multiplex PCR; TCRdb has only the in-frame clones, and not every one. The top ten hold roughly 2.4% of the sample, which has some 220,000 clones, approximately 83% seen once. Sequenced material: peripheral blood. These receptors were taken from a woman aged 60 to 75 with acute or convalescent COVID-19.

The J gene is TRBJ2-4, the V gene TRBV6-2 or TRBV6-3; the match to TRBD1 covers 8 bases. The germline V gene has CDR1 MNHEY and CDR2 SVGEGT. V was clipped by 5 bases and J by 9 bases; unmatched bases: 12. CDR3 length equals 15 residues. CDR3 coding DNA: TGTGCCAGCAGTCCACTCCGGACAGGGTTAGCCATTCAGTACTTC. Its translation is CASSPLRTGLAIQYF.

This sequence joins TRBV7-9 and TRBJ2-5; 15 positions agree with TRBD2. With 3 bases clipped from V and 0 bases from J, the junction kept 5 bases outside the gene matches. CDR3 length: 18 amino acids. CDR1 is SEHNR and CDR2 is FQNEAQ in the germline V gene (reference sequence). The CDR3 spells CASSLRGLAGGNQETQYF. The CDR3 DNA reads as TGTGCCAGCAGCTTGAGGGGACTAGCGGGGGGCAACCAAGAGACCCAGTACTTC.

This CDR3 reads CASSPGVMNTEAFF. The CDR3 nucleotides read TGCGCCAGCAGCCCAGGGGTGATGAACACTGAAGCTTTCTTT. This chain uses TRBV5-1 with TRBJ1-1, with D maybe TRBD1 (6 bases). This CDR3 is 14 amino acids long. CDR1 is SGHRS and CDR2 is YFSETQ in the germline V gene. V shed 4 bases and J shed 0 bases, with 10 bases lying between them.

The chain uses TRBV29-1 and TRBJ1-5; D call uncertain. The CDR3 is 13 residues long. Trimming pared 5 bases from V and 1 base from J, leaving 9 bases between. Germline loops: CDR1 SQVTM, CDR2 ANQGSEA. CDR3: CSVRTGSNQPQHF. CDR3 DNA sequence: TGCAGCGTTCGGACTGGGAGCAATCAGCCCCAGCATTTT. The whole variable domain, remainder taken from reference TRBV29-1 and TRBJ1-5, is SAVISQKPSRDICQRGTSLTIQCQVDSQVTMMFWYRQQPGQSLTLIATANQGSEATYESGFVIDKFPISRPNLTFSTLTVSNMSPEDSSIYLCSVRTGSNQPQHFGDGTRLSIL.

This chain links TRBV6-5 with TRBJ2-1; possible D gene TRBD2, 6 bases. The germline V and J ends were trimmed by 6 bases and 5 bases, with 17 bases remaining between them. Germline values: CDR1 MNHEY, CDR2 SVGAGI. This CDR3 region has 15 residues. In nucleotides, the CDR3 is TGTGCCAGCAGGTACAATTTAGGAGGGAACAATGAGCAGTTCTTC. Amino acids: CASRYNLGGNNEQFF.

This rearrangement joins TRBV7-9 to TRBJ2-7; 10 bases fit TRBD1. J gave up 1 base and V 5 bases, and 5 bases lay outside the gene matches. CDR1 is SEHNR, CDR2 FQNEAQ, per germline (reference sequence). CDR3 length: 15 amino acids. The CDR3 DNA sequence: TGTGCCAGCAGCCAGGGGACAGGGGTATCCTACGAGCAGTACTTC. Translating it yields CASSQGTGVSYEQYF.

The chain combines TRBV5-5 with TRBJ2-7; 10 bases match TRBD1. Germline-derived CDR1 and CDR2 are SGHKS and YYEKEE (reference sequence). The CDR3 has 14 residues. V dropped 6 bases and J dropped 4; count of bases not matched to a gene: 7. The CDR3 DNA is TGTGCCAGCAACCCCGGACAGGGGGGGTACGAGCAGTACTTC. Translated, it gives CASNPGQGGYEQYF.

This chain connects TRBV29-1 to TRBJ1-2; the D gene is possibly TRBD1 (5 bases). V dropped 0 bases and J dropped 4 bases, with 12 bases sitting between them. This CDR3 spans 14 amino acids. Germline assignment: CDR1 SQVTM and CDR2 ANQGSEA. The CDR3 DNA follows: TGCAGCGTTGAAGAGTCGGGAGGGGTCTATGGCTACACCTTC. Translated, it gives CSVEESGGVYGYTF.

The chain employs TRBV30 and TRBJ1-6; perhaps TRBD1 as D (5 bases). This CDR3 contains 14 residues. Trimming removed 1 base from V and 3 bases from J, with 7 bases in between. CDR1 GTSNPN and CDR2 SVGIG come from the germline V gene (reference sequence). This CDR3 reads CAWSGGDYNSPLHF. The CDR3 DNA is TGTGCCTGGAGTGGGGGCGACTATAATTCACCCCTCCACTTT.

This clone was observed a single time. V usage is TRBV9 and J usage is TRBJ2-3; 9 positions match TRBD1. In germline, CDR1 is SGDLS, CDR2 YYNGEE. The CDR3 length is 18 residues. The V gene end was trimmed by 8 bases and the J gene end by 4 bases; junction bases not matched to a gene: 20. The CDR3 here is CASTGTGNSGLRPDTQYF. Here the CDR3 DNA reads TGTGCCAGTACCGGGACAGGGAATTCCGGCCTTCGGCCAGATACGCAGTATTTT.

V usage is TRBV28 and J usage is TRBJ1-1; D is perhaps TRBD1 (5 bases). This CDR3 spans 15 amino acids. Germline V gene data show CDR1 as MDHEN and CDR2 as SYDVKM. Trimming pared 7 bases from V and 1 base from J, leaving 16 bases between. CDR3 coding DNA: TGTGCCAGCAACAACCCGGGACTCCAGAACACTGAAGCTTTCTTT. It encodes CASNNPGLQNTEAFF.

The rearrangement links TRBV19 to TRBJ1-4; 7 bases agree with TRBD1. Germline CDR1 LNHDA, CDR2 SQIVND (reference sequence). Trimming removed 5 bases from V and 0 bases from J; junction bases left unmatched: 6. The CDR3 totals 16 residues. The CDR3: CASSHGQVATNEKLFF. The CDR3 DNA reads TGTGCCAGTAGTCACGGACAGGTGGCAACTAATGAAAAACTGTTTTTT. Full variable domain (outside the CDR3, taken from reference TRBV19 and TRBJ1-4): DGGITQSPKYLFRKEGQNVTLSCEQNLNHDAMYWYRQDPGQGLRLIYYSQIVNDFQKGDIAEGYSVSREKKESFPLTVTSAQKNPTAFYLCASSHGQVATNEKLFFGSGTQLSVL.

The CDR3 protein is CASSPMSSGNTIYF. The DNA for the CDR3 is TGTGCCAGCAGCCCGATGAGCTCTGGAAACACCATATATTTT. This rearrangement joins TRBV28 to TRBJ1-3, with D uncertain. The CDR3 totals 14 residues. Germline CDR1 MDHEN, CDR2 SYDVKM. V was shortened by 6 bases and J by 0 bases, with 9 bases between the two germline ends. The full variable domain, in which reference TRBV28 and TRBJ1-3 provide the parts outside the CDR3, is DVKVTQSSRYLVKRTGEKVFLECVQDMDHENMFWYRQDPGLGLRLIYFSYDVKMKEKGDIPEGYSVSREKKERFSLILESASTNQTSMYLCASSPMSSGNTIYFGEGSWLTVV.

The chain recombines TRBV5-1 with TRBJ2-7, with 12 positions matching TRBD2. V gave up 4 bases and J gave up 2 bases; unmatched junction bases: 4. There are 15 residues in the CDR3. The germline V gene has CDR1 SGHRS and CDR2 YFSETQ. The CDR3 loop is CASSDWTSGTYEQYF. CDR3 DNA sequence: TGCGCCAGCAGCGACTGGACTAGCGGGACCTACGAGCAGTACTTC.

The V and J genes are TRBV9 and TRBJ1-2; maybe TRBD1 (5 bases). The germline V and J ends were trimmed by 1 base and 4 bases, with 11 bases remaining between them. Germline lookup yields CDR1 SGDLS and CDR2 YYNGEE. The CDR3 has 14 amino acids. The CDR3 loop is CASSVLEGAYGYTF. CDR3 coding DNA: TGTGCCAGCAGCGTACTAGAAGGGGCCTATGGCTACACCTTC.

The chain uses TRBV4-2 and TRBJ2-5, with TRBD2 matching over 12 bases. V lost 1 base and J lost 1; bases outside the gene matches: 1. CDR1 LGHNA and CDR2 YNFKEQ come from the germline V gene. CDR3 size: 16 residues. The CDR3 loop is CASSQGTSGAQETQYF. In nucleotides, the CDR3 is TGTGCCAGCAGCCAAGGGACTAGCGGGGCCCAAGAGACCCAGTACTTC.

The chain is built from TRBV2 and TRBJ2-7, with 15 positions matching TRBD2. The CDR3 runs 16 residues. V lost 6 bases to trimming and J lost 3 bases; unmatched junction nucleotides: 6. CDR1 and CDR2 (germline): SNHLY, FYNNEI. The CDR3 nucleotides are TGTGCCAGCAGCTTGGGGACTAGCGGGGGGAACTACGAGCAGTACTTC. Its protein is CASSLGTSGGNYEQYF.

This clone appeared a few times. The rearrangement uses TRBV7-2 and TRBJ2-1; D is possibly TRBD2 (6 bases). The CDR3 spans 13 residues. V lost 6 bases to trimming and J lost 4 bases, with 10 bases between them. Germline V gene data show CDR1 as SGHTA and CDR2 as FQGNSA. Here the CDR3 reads CASRWTIYNEQFF. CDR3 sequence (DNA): TGTGCCAGCAGGTGGACTATATACAATGAGCAGTTCTTC.

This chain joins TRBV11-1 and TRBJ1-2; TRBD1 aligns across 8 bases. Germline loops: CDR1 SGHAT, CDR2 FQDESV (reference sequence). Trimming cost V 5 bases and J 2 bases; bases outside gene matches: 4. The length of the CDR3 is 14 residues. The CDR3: CASSQGTGNYGYTF. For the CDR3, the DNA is TGTGCCAGCAGCCAGGGGACAGGAAACTATGGCTACACCTTC. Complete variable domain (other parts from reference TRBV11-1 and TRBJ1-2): EAEVAQSPRYKITEKSQAVAFWCDPISGHATLYWYRQILGQGPELLVQFQDESVVDDSQLPKDRFSAERLKGVDSTLKIQPAELGDSAMYLCASSQGTGNYGYTFGSGTRLTVV.

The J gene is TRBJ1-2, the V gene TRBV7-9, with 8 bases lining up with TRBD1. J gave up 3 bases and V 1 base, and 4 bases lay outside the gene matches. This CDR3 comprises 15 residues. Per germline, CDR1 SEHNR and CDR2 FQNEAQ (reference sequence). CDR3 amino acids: CASSLVQGAYYGYTF. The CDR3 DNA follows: TGTGCCAGCAGCTTAGTTCAGGGGGCCTACTATGGCTACACCTTC.

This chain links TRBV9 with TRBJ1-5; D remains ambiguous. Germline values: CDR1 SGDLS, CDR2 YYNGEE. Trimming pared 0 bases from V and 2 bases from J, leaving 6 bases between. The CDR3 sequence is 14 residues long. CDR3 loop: CASSVAGGNQPQHF. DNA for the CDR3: TGTGCCAGCAGCGTAGCAGGTGGCAATCAGCCCCAGCATTTT.

The CDR3: CASSQGSHQETQYF. The CDR3 DNA reads as TGTGCCAGCAGCCAAGGTTCTCACCAAGAGACCCAGTACTTC. This chain connects TRBV3-1 (or the pseudogene TRBV3-2) to TRBJ2-5; D unresolved. The V gene lost 1 base and the J gene lost 0 bases, with 6 bases spanning the gap. The V gene's germline CDR1 is LGHDT and CDR2 YNNKEL (reference sequence). CDR3 length: 14 residues.

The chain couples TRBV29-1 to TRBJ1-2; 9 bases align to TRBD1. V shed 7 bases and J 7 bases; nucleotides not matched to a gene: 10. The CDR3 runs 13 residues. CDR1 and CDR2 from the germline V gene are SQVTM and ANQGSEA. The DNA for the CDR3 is TGCAGCGGGTTGGACAGGGGCGGTTTTGGCTACACCTTC. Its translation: CSGLDRGGFGYTF. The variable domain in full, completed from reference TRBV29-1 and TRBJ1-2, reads SAVISQKPSRDICQRGTSLTIQCQVDSQVTMMFWYRQQPGQSLTLIATANQGSEATYESGFVIDKFPISRPNLTFSTLTVSNMSPEDSSIYLCSGLDRGGFGYTFGSGTRLTVV.

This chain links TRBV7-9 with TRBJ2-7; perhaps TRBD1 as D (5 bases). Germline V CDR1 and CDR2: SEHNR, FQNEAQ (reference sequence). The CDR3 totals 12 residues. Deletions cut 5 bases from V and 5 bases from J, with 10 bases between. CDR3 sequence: CASSPRTNEQYF. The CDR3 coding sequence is TGTGCCAGCAGCCCGAGGACAAACGAGCAGTACTTC.

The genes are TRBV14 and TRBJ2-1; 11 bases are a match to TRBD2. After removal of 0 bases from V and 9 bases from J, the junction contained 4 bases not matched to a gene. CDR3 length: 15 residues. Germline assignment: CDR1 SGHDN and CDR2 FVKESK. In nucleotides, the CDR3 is TGTGCCAGCAGCCAAGATGTAGGACTAGCGGGTGAGCAGTTCTTC. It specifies CASSQDVGLAGEQFF.